One sample yielded the 13 T cell receptor beta chains listed below, sequenced in a study of identical twins (dated by TCRdb to the mid-2010s). The method behind the library was 5' RACE. The sequencer was an Illumina HiSeq 2000. TCRdb handled the public reads itself, with Q25 trimming in fastp and clone calling in MiXCR, and kept productive beta chains. Entries that share a CDR3 protein sequence are merged under the most common genes and DNA. The sample table contains 420,000 or so distinct CDR3 sequences; only one count was recorded for roughly 18% of them. Roughly 12% of the sample belongs to the ten largest clones. The sequencing sample was made of naive T cells sorted from blood. The cell subset or site label, read with the paper, signifies: cells isolated with a human naive T-cell isolation kit. The receptors were sampled from a man aged 50-59 years in good health.

In this sample, this clonotype turned up a few times. The chain is built from TRBV20-1 and TRBJ2-7, with D possibly being TRBD1 or TRBD2 (6 bases each). V shed 2 bases and J shed 6 bases, with 14 bases lying between them. The germline gives CDR1 DFQATT, CDR2 SNEGSKA (reference sequence). The CDR3 totals 13 residues. CDR3 bases: TGCAGTGCTAGAAGTCCCGGGGGCTTCGAGCAGTACTTC. The encoded protein is CSARSPGGFEQYF.

This chain joins TRBV7-9 and TRBJ2-7; D might be TRBD2 (5 bases). Trimming removed 6 bases at V and 3 bases at J, with 15 bases between. The CDR3 totals 14 residues. The germline gives CDR1 SEHNR, CDR2 FQNEAQ (reference sequence). The CDR3 loop is CASRSDTGSYEQYF. CDR3 in DNA: TGTGCCAGCAGATCTGACACGGGAAGCTACGAGCAGTACTTC.

This clonotype occurred many times. The chain links TRBV5-1 to TRBJ1-6, with D maybe TRBD1 (6 bases). The CDR3 loop spans 14 amino acids. CDR1 and CDR2 (germline): SGHRS, YFSETQ. The V and J ends lost 3 bases and 8 bases respectively, with 12 bases between them. The CDR3: CASSSTGFDSPLHF. The DNA of the CDR3 is TGCGCCAGCAGCTCCACAGGGTTCGATTCACCCCTCCACTTT. Filled out from reference TRBV5-1 and TRBJ1-6, the complete variable domain reads KAGVTQTPRYLIKTRGQQVTLSCSPISGHRSVSWYQQTPGQGLQFLFEYFSETQRNKGNFPGRFSGRQFSNSRSEMNVSTLELGDSALYLCASSSTGFDSPLHFGNGTRLTVT.

The chain couples TRBV21-1 to TRBJ2-7. TRBV21-1 is a pseudogene locus. This CDR3 contains 12 residues. The CDR3 spells CASSQRDCEQYF. The CDR3 DNA sequence: TGTGCCAGCAGCCAAAGGGACTGCGAGCAGTACTTC.

The chain carries TRBV12-3 or TRBV12-4 and TRBJ2-3; D call uncertain. Between the trimmed V and J ends, which lost 3 bases and 0 bases, there was a span of 10 bases. The CDR3 has 15 amino acids. The DNA of the CDR3 is TGTGCCAGCAGTTTTACCCAGAGAAGCACAGATACGCAGTATTTT. Translation: CASSFTQRSTDTQYF.

This clonotype was recorded many times. J is TRBJ2-1 and V is TRBV6-1; 10 bases agree with TRBD1. V lost 7 bases, J lost 4 bases, and 4 bases stayed unmatched. The CDR3 has 14 amino acids. CDR1 and CDR2 from the germline V gene are MNHNS and SASEGT. The CDR3 sequence is CASNDRGLYNEQFF. The CDR3 DNA reads as TGTGCCAGCAATGACAGGGGGCTTTACAATGAGCAGTTCTTC.

The rearrangement links TRBV21-1 to TRBJ2-6; the table's D call TRBD1 went unverified against the DNA. TRBV21-1 is labeled a pseudogene. There are 16 residues in the CDR3. CDR3 region: CASSKDLGAGANVLTF. The CDR3 DNA reads as TGTGCCAGCAGCAAAGACCTAGGGGCTGGGGCCAACGTCCTGACTTTC.

This clonotype was counted between two and nine times. The rearrangement uses TRBV5-1 and TRBJ2-5; D perhaps matches TRBD2 (6 bases). The CDR3 is made up of 16 amino acids. The germline V and J ends were trimmed by 3 bases and 0 bases, with 15 bases remaining between them. In germline, CDR1 is SGHRS, CDR2 YFSETQ. The CDR3 sequence is CASSWVAGTYQETQYF. CDR3 sequence (DNA): TGCGCCAGCAGCTGGGTGGCGGGGACTTACCAAGAGACCCAGTACTTC.

The V call is TRBV12-3 or TRBV12-4, the J call TRBJ2-5, with D possibly being TRBD1 (7 bases). The CDR3 runs 16 residues. Trimming took off 4 bases at V and 3 bases at J, with 18 bases between the two ends. This CDR3 is CASSSSQGRGKETQYF. CDR3 coding DNA: TGTGCCAGCAGTTCGTCACAGGGGCGGGGAAAAGAGACCCAGTACTTC.

The chain combines TRBV7-8 with TRBJ2-1; no firm D call. The CDR3 is 16 residues long. Germline CDR1 is SGHVS and CDR2 is FQNEAQ. V was pared by 1 base and J by 2 bases, with 12 bases between. Here the CDR3 DNA reads TGTGCCAGCAGCTTAGATCGAGGTTACCCCTACAATGAGCAGTTCTTC. Translated, it gives CASSLDRGYPYNEQFF.

This clonotype was seen a few times. Its ends do not fully match the called genes, so a read error is possible. This sequence joins TRBV12-3 or TRBV12-4 and TRBJ2-1, with TRBD2 matching over 11 bases. The CDR3 is 17 amino acids. The DNA for the CDR3 is TGTGCCAGCACCCCTTATGGGCTAGCGGGGGGTTACACTGAGCAGTTCTTC. As protein: CASTPYGLAGGYTEQFF.

This clonotype was seen ten or more times. The CDR3 DNA follows: TGCAGTGCTAGAGTGACAGGGGGCTCCTACGAGCAGTACTTC. The encoded protein is CSARVTGGSYEQYF. V and J are TRBV20-1 and TRBJ2-7; 9 bases map to TRBD1. The CDR3 is 14 amino acids. V was clipped by 1 base and J by 0 bases; unmatched bases: 1. From germline, CDR1 is DFQATT and CDR2 SNEGSKA (reference sequence).

This clonotype was detected a few times. The V call is TRBV5-1, the J call TRBJ2-7; D is tentatively TRBD1 or TRBD2 (5 bases each). The CDR3 sequence is 15 residues long. Trimming took 4 bases from V and 3 from J, leaving 17 bases between them. Germline V gives CDR1 SGHRS, CDR2 YFSETQ. CDR3 in DNA: TGCGCCAGCAGCAAGGAGCCGGGACGGTTCTACGAGCAGTACTTC. Translating gives CASSKEPGRFYEQYF.